These 22 T cell receptor beta chains were sequenced from one sample in a study of somatic mutations in cytotoxic T cells in rheumatoid arthritis. Data came from immunoSEQ multiplex PCR; TCRdb stores just in-frame clones and leaves some out. The sample includes 20,000 or so clones, around 86% of them seen just once. Sequenced material: CD8+ T cells sorted from blood. The receptors here all came from a man between 18 and 29 years old with rheumatoid arthritis.

Concerning this clone itself: One end of the junction varies from germline; a read error may be responsible. The CDR3 here is CASSLGQIDTEAFF. The CDR3 nucleotides read TGTGCCAGCAGCCTAGGACAGATTGACACTGAAGCTTTCTTT. The J gene is TRBJ1-1, the V gene TRBV13; D is possibly TRBD1 (6 bases). CDR1 is PRHDT, CDR2 FYEKMQ, per germline (reference sequence). The CDR3 extends over 14 amino acids.

This chain uses TRBV14 with TRBJ1-2; TRBD1 matches at 8 bases. The V and J ends lost 1 base and 3 bases, in that order; junction bases with no gene match: 4. The CDR3 loop spans 15 amino acids. Germline loops: CDR1 SGHDN, CDR2 FVKESK. The CDR3 DNA reads TGTGCCAGCAGCCAAGCCGGGACAGGCTACTATGGCTACACCTTC. This codes for CASSQAGTGYYGYTF.

Here the CDR3 DNA reads TGTGCCAGCAGTGAAGGGAGCTCGGGGACTGAAGCTTTCTTT. Its translation: CASSEGSSGTEAFF. This chain links TRBV6-1 with TRBJ1-1; D is uncertain. The CDR3 sequence is 14 residues long. CDR1 is MNHNS, CDR2 SASEGT, per germline. Between the trimmed V and J ends, which lost 1 base and 5 bases, there was a span of 11 bases.

The chain recombines TRBV7-2 with TRBJ2-5; 9 nucleotides agree with TRBD2. The ends lost 2 bases at V and 7 bases at J; junction bases unmatched: 11. From germline, CDR1 is SGHTA and CDR2 FQGNSA. The CDR3 is 16 amino acids. CDR3 residues: CASSLNGGGATRTQYF. CDR3 DNA sequence: TGTGCCAGCAGCTTAAACGGCGGGGGGGCTACTAGGACCCAGTACTTC.

The V and J genes are TRBV27 and TRBJ2-3; possible D gene TRBD1, 6 bases. Trimming stripped 2 bases from V and 0 bases from J, with 18 bases between. This CDR3 spans 18 amino acids. Germline CDR1 and CDR2: MNHEY and SMNVEV (reference sequence). The CDR3 is CASSLPTGKTGSTDTQYF. CDR3 coding DNA: TGTGCCAGCAGTTTACCCACGGGAAAGACAGGTAGCACAGATACGCAGTATTTT.

The chain uses TRBV4-3 and TRBJ2-5; D call uncertain. The V gene's germline CDR1 is LGHNA and CDR2 YSLEER. This CDR3 is built from 14 residues. V was cut by 2 bases and J by 5 bases, with 12 bases left in between. CDR3 nucleotides: TGCGCCAGCAGCCAACAGACTTTAAGGGAGACCCAGTACTTC. As protein: CASSQQTLRETQYF.

The genes are TRBV19 and TRBJ1-5; 7 nucleotides agree with TRBD1. Looked up from germline, CDR1 is LNHDA and CDR2 is SQIVND (reference sequence). Trimming removed 8 bases from V and 2 bases from J; junction bases left unmatched: 12. This CDR3 has 16 amino acids. CDR3 loop: CASSLFDRVGNQPQHF. The DNA for the CDR3 is TGTGCCAGTTCGCTGTTTGACAGGGTCGGCAATCAGCCCCAGCATTTT. The full variable domain, in which reference TRBV19 and TRBJ1-5 provide the parts outside the CDR3, is DGGITQSPKYLFRKEGQNVTLSCEQNLNHDAMYWYRQDPGQGLRLIYYSQIVNDFQKGDIAEGYSVSREKKESFPLTVTSAQKNPTAFYLCASSLFDRVGNQPQHFGDGTRLSIL.

This rearrangement joins TRBV19 to TRBJ1-1; D remains unclear. The CDR3 contains 13 residues. Germline V CDR1 and CDR2: LNHDA, SQIVND (reference sequence). Trimming pared 3 bases from V and 3 bases from J, leaving 8 bases between. Here the CDR3 reads CASSISGYTEAFF. The CDR3 DNA reads TGTGCCAGTAGTATTAGCGGATACACTGAAGCTTTCTTT.

The V and J genes are TRBV7-8 and TRBJ1-2; TRBD1 might be the D (5 bases). Trimming removed 5 bases at V and 6 bases at J, with 13 bases between. Germline-derived CDR1 and CDR2 are SGHVS and FQNEAQ. The CDR3 covers 13 residues. The CDR3 protein is CASSHGGGNGYTF. The CDR3 DNA is TGTGCCAGCAGCCACGGGGGGGGAAATGGCTACACCTTC.

The chain joins TRBV5-4 to TRBJ2-3; TRBD2 matches 15 bases. The CDR3 has 17 amino acids. The germline V gene has CDR1 SGHNT and CDR2 YYREEE (reference sequence). The V segment lost 3 bases and the J segment 2 bases; nucleotides outside the gene matches: 4. The CDR3 region has the DNA TGTGCCAGCAGCTCGGGACTAGCGGGGGGACCCACAGATACGCAGTATTTT. This codes for CASSSGLAGGPTDTQYF.

The J gene is TRBJ1-5, the V gene TRBV4-3, with D unresolved. CDR1 is LGHNA, CDR2 YSLEER, per germline. Trimming stripped 1 base from V and 2 bases from J, with 9 bases between. The CDR3 consists of 15 residues. This CDR3 reads CASSQVPYGNQPQHF. In DNA, the CDR3 is TGCGCCAGCAGCCAAGTGCCGTATGGCAATCAGCCCCAGCATTTT.

The chain links TRBV19 to TRBJ1-5; maybe TRBD1 (5 bases). Germline V gives CDR1 LNHDA, CDR2 SQIVND (reference sequence). The V and J ends lost 5 bases and 0 bases respectively, with 11 bases between them. This CDR3 has 15 amino acids. The CDR3 protein is CASSLAGNSNQPQHF. DNA for the CDR3: TGTGCCAGTAGTTTGGCAGGGAATAGCAATCAGCCCCAGCATTTT.

The rearrangement uses TRBV7-9 and TRBJ1-1; maybe TRBD1 (5 bases). V lost 1 base and J 0 bases, leaving 12 bases between the germline ends. Per the germline V gene, CDR1 is SEHNR and CDR2 is FQNEAQ (reference sequence). The CDR3 extends over 16 amino acids. The DNA of the CDR3 is TGTGCCAGCAGCTTAGGCGCAGGGCTTTTGAACACTGAAGCTTTCTTT. Translated: CASSLGAGLLNTEAFF.

The chain has TRBV4-3 and TRBJ2-6; D might be TRBD1 (6 bases). The V end was cut by 4 bases, the J end by 1 base, with 23 bases between. The CDR3 totals 20 residues. Germline V gene data show CDR1 as LGHNA and CDR2 as YSLEER. In DNA, the CDR3 is TGCGCCAGCAGCCGGGACATGGTCCCCAGTTCTGTATCTGGGGCCAACGTCCTGACTTTC. This sequence encodes CASSRDMVPSSVSGANVLTF.

This chain links TRBV2 with TRBJ1-4, with unresolved D. The CDR3 is 15 residues long. Germline V gene lookup returns CDR1 SNHLY and CDR2 FYNNEI. Trimming took off 6 bases at V and 8 bases at J, with 19 bases between the two ends. The CDR3 nucleotides read TGTGCCAGCAGAGTTCAGGCAGGCACTGGCGAAAAACTGTTTTTT. Translating gives CASRVQAGTGEKLFF.

The rearrangement joins TRBV19 to TRBJ2-2; 9 nucleotides match TRBD1. The CDR3 has 16 residues. J was trimmed by 3 bases and V by 9 bases; bases with no gene match: 11. CDR1 is LNHDA, CDR2 SQIVND, per germline (reference sequence). The CDR3 sequence is CASRLQGARDTGELFF. The CDR3 DNA is TGTGCCAGCCGCTTACAGGGGGCGCGGGACACCGGGGAGCTGTTTTTT.

The V gene is TRBV28, the J gene TRBJ1-1; D gene ambiguous. V lost 7 bases and J lost 1, with 16 bases in between. Germline V CDR1 and CDR2: MDHEN, SYDVKM. This CDR3 region has 15 residues. DNA for the CDR3: TGTGCCAGCAATGGTATTTGGACTAAGAACACTGAAGCTTTCTTT. This translates into CASNGIWTKNTEAFF. The full variable domain, completed using reference TRBV28 and TRBJ1-1, is DVKVTQSSRYLVKRTGEKVFLECVQDMDHENMFWYRQDPGLGLRLIYFSYDVKMKEKGDIPEGYSVSREKKERFSLILESASTNQTSMYLCASNGIWTKNTEAFFGQGTRLTVV.

The J gene is TRBJ2-6, the V gene TRBV4-2; 9 bases agree with TRBD1. Germline values: CDR1 LGHNA, CDR2 YNFKEQ. The CDR3 loop spans 16 amino acids. The ends lost 0 bases at V and 3 bases at J; junction bases unmatched: 0. CDR3 nucleotides: TGTGCCAGCAGCCAAGAGGGACAGGGTGGGGCCAACGTCCTGACTTTC. Translated, it gives CASSQEGQGGANVLTF.

The chain combines TRBV28 with TRBJ2-7; 8 bases agree with TRBD2. Germline V CDR1 and CDR2: MDHEN, SYDVKM. Trimming cost V 5 bases and J 4 bases; bases outside gene matches: 13. The CDR3 covers 16 residues. The CDR3 region has the DNA TGTGCCAGCAGTCCCCATGGGGTTTCGGGGGGGTACGAGCAGTACTTC. Translated, it gives CASSPHGVSGGYEQYF.

The chain combines TRBV18 with TRBJ1-1; 10 nucleotides align to TRBD1. There are 15 residues in the CDR3. Germline V gene data show CDR1 as KGHSH and CDR2 as LQKENI. V dropped 6 bases and J dropped 3; count of bases not matched to a gene: 7. The CDR3 nucleotides are TGTGCCAGCTCGCTCCGGGACAGGGGCGACACTGAAGCTTTCTTT. Translating it yields CASSLRDRGDTEAFF. The complete variable domain, with remaining parts taken from reference TRBV18 and TRBJ1-1, reads NAGVMQNPRHLVRRRGQEARLRCSPMKGHSHVYWYRQLPEEGLKFMVYLQKENIIDESGMPKERFSAEFPKEGPSILRIQQVVRGDSAAYFCASSLRDRGDTEAFFGQGTRLTVV.

A few counts support this clone. This rearrangement joins TRBV10-1 to TRBJ2-7; the D is unclear. Germline V gene lookup returns CDR1 WNHNN and CDR2 SYGVQD (reference sequence). The CDR3 covers 15 residues. V was cut by 0 bases and J by 1 base, with 10 bases left in between. CDR3: CASSESEKKSYEQYF. CDR3 DNA: TGCGCCAGCAGTGAGTCTGAGAAAAAGTCCTACGAGCAGTACTTC.

The chain couples TRBV19 to TRBJ2-1; 7 bases agree with TRBD2. This CDR3 is built from 15 residues. The V gene's germline CDR1 is LNHDA and CDR2 SQIVND (reference sequence). After removal of 2 bases from V and 8 bases from J, the junction contained 9 bases not matched to a gene. CDR3 sequence: CASSISTSGAYEQFF. CDR3 nucleotides: TGTGCCAGTAGTATAAGTACCAGCGGGGCATATGAGCAGTTCTTC.